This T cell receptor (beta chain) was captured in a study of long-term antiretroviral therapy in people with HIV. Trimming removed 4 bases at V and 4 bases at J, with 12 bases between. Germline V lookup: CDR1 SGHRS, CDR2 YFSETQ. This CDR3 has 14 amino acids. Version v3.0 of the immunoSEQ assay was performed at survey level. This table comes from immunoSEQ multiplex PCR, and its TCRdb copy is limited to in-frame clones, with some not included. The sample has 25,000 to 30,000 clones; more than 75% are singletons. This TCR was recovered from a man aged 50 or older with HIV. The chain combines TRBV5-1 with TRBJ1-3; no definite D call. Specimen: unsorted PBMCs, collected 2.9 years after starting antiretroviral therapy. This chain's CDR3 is CASSQDLGGNTIYF. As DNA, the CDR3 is TGCGCCAGCAGCCAGGACCTGGGAGGAAACACCATATATTTT.